Here is one T cell receptor beta chain with its context. Every patient had mismatch repair deficiency by PCR or immunohistochemistry. Three pembrolizumab responders had their TCRs sequenced. The method was immunoSEQ multiplex PCR; TCRdb's version includes in-frame clones alone and lacks a portion of them. The sample holds 70,000 to 95,000 clones; approximately 81% are singletons and the top ten take over 4.5%. The data stem from a study of PD-1 blockade in mismatch repair-deficient tumors. Study-wide context: Enrolled about 2013-2017, patients had progressing, pretreated mismatch repair-deficient cancers of about a dozen types.

The CDR3 consists of 17 residues. The V gene lost 4 bases and the J gene lost 0 bases, with 16 bases spanning the gap. Germline V gene data show CDR1 as MNHEY and CDR2 as SMNVEV (reference sequence). The chain couples TRBV27 to TRBJ2-1; the D gene is possibly TRBD2 (5 bases). The sample in question was peripheral blood, obtained 44 weeks after starting pembrolizumab. This receptor was obtained from an adult with mismatch repair-deficient cancer. The CDR3 nucleotides are TGTGCCAGCAGTTCCGGATGGGGAACTAGCTCCTACAATGAGCAGTTCTTC. It specifies CASSSGWGTSSYNEQFF.